These T cell receptor beta chains were read from a single sample in a study of CD8+ T cells in alopecia areata. TCRdb's copy holds only in-frame clones and misses some; the assay was immunoSEQ multiplex PCR. The sample records more than 90,000 clones, around 61% being singletons. Material for sequencing was CD4+ T cells sorted from blood. All receptors derive from a human donor in good health. The conserved cysteine and the conserved F or W are not part of the CDR3 here. The D gene is left open where the match is weak. Some rows mark clone size as missing; the rest say once, few, many or name a class of expanded clone.

CDR3: AWSRNTEAF
V: TRBV30
size: .
D: .
J: TRBJ1-1

CDR3: ASSQGRATGFSGEQY
V: TRBV4-1
size: .
D: .
J: TRBJ2-7

CDR3: ASLGSGPGETQY
V: TRBV4-2
size: few
D: .
J: TRBJ2-5

CDR3: SLVGNTEAF
V: TRBV20-1
size: few
D: .
J: TRBJ1-1

CDR3: ASSVMAGGNTEAF
V: TRBV11-2
size: .
D: .
J: TRBJ1-1

CDR3: ASSLPDRRNQAF
V: TRBV4-1
size: .
D: .
J: TRBJ1-1

CDR3: ASNRDRNTDTQY
V: TRBV6-5
size: .
D: TRBD1
J: TRBJ2-3

CDR3: SVEAGGQETQY
V: TRBV29-1
size: few
D: .
J: TRBJ2-5

CDR3: ASSLAQDYGYT
V: TRBV5-4
size: .
D: .
J: TRBJ1-2

CDR3: AISRGSTDTQY
V: TRBV6-5
size: .
D: .
J: TRBJ2-3

CDR3: ASSLGGLFYGYT
V: TRBV7-8
size: .
D: .
J: TRBJ1-2

CDR3: SVGLVGGQETQY
V: TRBV29-1
size: few
D: .
J: TRBJ2-5

CDR3: TSSLRQQETQY
V: TRBV1
size: .
D: .
J: TRBJ2-5

CDR3: ASSYSRQALSPLH
V: TRBV6-5
size: .
D: .
J: TRBJ1-6

CDR3: ASSFSGTRPANQPQH
V: TRBV7-2
size: .
D: .
J: TRBJ1-5

CDR3: ASSSSQIKNTEAF
V: TRBV5-6
size: .
D: .
J: TRBJ1-1

CDR3: ASSAAGGSRTQY
V: TRBV7-7
size: few
D: .
J: TRBJ2-5

CDR3: ASSRRINSNQPQH
V: TRBV7-2
size: .
D: .
J: TRBJ1-5